This is a list of T cell receptor beta chains from one sample in a study of cytomegalovirus exposure and HLA in healthy donors. The repertoire was sequenced with immunoSEQ multiplex PCR; TCRdb's copy has only in-frame clones and lacks some. The sample comprises 100,000 to 150,000 clones, around three quarters of which are singletons, and about 6% rests with the top ten. The specimen sequenced was PBMCs. The receptors shown here come from a man aged 18 to 29 in good health and CMV-seropositive. CDR3s include the opening cysteine and the closing phenylalanine or tryptophan. A D gene is named only where the DNA matches it firmly. Clone size, where shown, is once, few, many, or a class for clones that have expanded.

>.|TRBJ2-4|TRBD1|TRBV6-1
CASRDRQGSKNIQYF
TGTGCCAGCAGAGACCGACAGGGTAGTAAAAACATTCAGTACTTC
>.|TRBJ2-6|.|TRBV5-6
CASSFGSGANGLTF
TGTGCCAGCAGCTTCGGCTCTGGGGCCAACGGCCTGACTTTC
>.|TRBJ2-2|.|TRBV4-1
CASSQGQGRHTGELFF
TGCGCCAGCAGCCAAGGGCAGGGGCGACACACCGGGGAGCTGTTTTTT
>.|TRBJ2-1|.|TRBV11-3
CASSFVAEEQFF
TGTGCCAGCAGCTTTGTCGCCGAGGAGCAGTTCTTC
>.|TRBJ2-5|TRBD2|TRBV5-6
CASSLRTSGGRETQYF
TGTGCCAGCAGCTTGCGGACTAGCGGGGGAAGGGAGACCCAGTACTTC
>.|TRBJ1-2|TRBD1|TRBV29-1
CSVGESGTGVFSSGYTF
TGCAGCGTTGGTGAAAGCGGGACAGGGGTTTTTTCGAGTGGCTACACCTTC
>.|TRBJ2-1|TRBD2|TRBV13
CASSSFIAGGPYNEQFF
TGTGCCAGCAGCTCCTTCATAGCGGGAGGTCCGTACAATGAGCAGTTCTTC
>.|TRBJ1-3|TRBD1|TRBV18
CASLPGQGASGNTIYF
TGTGCCAGCCTACCGGGACAGGGGGCTAGTGGAAACACCATATATTTT
>.|TRBJ2-3|TRBD2|TRBV4-2
CASSQEEARVLAGDTQYF
TGTGCCAGCAGCCAAGAGGAAGCGAGGGTACTAGCGGGGGACACGCAGTATTTT
>.|TRBJ2-2|.|TRBV15
CATSRDLGENTGELFF
TGTGCCACCAGCAGAGATCTTGGAGAGAACACCGGGGAGCTGTTTTTT
>.|TRBJ1-5|TRBD1|TRBV19
CASVGTASNQPQHF
TGTGCCAGTGTAGGGACAGCTAGCAATCAGCCCCAGCATTTT
>once|TRBJ1-5|TRBD1|TRBV7-8
CASSLIQGSNQPQHF
TGTGCCAGCAGCTTAATACAGGGGAGCAATCAGCCCCAGCATTTT
>.|TRBJ2-3|TRBD2|TRBV7-6
CASSSKAGGPSDTQYF
TGTGCCAGCAGCTCCAAAGCGGGGGGGCCCTCGGATACGCAGTATTTT
>.|TRBJ2-7|TRBD1|TRBV10-2
CASTRTGHSYEQYF
TGCGCCAGCACCAGGACAGGGCACTCCTACGAGCAGTACTTC
>.|TRBJ1-5|TRBD1|TRBV19
CASSSLGQGSNQPQHF
TGTGCCAGTAGTTCCTTGGGACAGGGTAGCAATCAGCCCCAGCATTTT
>.|TRBJ1-5|.|TRBV27
CASSPSSNQPQHF
TGTGCCAGCAGTCCATCAAGCAATCAGCCCCAGCATTTT
>.|TRBJ1-2|.|TRBV9
CASSVYTGNYGYTF
TGTGCCAGCAGCGTATATACAGGCAACTATGGCTACACCTTC
>few|TRBJ1-1|.|TRBV5-8
CASSLGRALGTFF
TGTGCCAGCAGCTTGGGCAGGGCCCTGGGGACTTTCTTT
>.|TRBJ2-3|TRBD2|TRBV29-1
CSASTAGGYLDTQYF
TGCAGCGCCTCTACGGCGGGGGGATATTTAGATACGCAGTATTTT
>.|TRBJ2-7|TRBD1|TRBV6-1
CASSEGNGQGSSF
TGTGCCAGCAGTGAAGGGAACGGACAGGGTTCGTCCTTC
>few|TRBJ2-1|.|TRBV13
CASSPAEGRNEQFF
TGTGCCAGCAGCCCTGCGGAGGGACGGAATGAGCAGTTCTTC
>.|TRBJ2-1|TRBD2|TRBV27
CASALVGGSNEQFF
TGTGCCAGCGCGTTAGTGGGGGGGAGCAATGAGCAGTTCTTC
>.|TRBJ1-6|TRBD1|TRBV30
CALKGGASYNSPLHF
TGTGCCTTGAAAGGGGGCGCCTCCTATAATTCACCCCTCCACTTT
>few|TRBJ1-1|TRBD1|TRBV7-9
CASSPGTGENTEAFF
TGTGCCAGCAGCCCCGGGACAGGGGAGAACACTGAAGCTTTCTTT
>.|TRBJ1-3|TRBD1|TRBV13
CASSLGDRGTNTIYF
TGTGCCAGCAGCTTGGGGGACAGGGGGACAAACACCATATATTTT